The source of this T cell receptor (beta chain) is a study of T cells in Graves' hyperthyroidism and ophthalmopathy. Amplification yielded TCR beta CDR3 regions, with RNA transcripts as the source. Using the HTBI primer set, a first-round RT-PCR was run on the TCR CDR3. One entry per CDR3 protein results from TCRdb running MiXCR on the multiplex PCR reads. The repertoire includes a few hundred thousand distinct CDR3 sequences, roughly 13% of them detected once, and approximately 5.8% sits in the top ten. This clonotype was picked up many times. The CDR3 totals 14 residues. V lost 5 bases and J lost 2; bases outside the gene matches: 6. CDR1 is SGHTA, CDR2 FQGNSA, per germline.

The J gene is TRBJ2-7, the V gene TRBV7-2; 7 positions match TRBD1. The receptor was isolated from a woman aged 18-30 years with Graves' hyperthyroidism. The specimen sequenced was blood. CDR3 bases: TGTGCCAGCAGCACCCTTGGGACAGCCTACGAGCAGTACTTC. Its protein is CASSTLGTAYEQYF. Full variable domain (missing parts from reference TRBV7-2 and TRBJ2-7): GAGVSQSPSNKVTEKGKDVELRCDPISGHTALYWYRQSLGQGLEFLIYFQGNSAPDKSGLPSDRFSAERTGGSVSTLTIQRTQQEDSAVYLCASSTLGTAYEQYFGPGTRLTVT.